The 26 T cell receptor beta chains below were found in one sample sequenced in a study of cytomegalovirus exposure and HLA in healthy donors. Produced via immunoSEQ multiplex PCR; TCRdb's table is partial and in-frame only. This sample carries 260,000 or so clones, just under 90% of them seen once, and the ten largest clones take 2.6%. Sequences were obtained from PBMCs. The origin of the receptors is a man aged 18 to 29 in good health and CMV-seronegative.

The rearrangement joins TRBV29-1 to TRBJ2-5; maybe TRBD1 (6 bases). The J call is uncertain, as TRBJ2-7 better fits the DNA end. The CDR3 is 13 amino acids. CDR1 and CDR2 from the germline V gene are SQVTM and ANQGSEA. The CDR3 nucleotides are TGCAGCGTTGCGGCAGGGGAAGCCTACGAGCAGTACTTC. This encodes CSVAAGEAYEQYF.

On this clone itself: Other DNA sequences from this sample encode an identical CDR3 as well. This sequence joins TRBV30 and TRBJ2-7; 9 positions match TRBD2. The junction had 3 bases not matched to a gene; V was cut back by 3 bases and J by 3 bases. Per germline, CDR1 GTSNPN and CDR2 SVGIG (reference sequence). CDR3 length: 13 residues. The CDR3 region is CAWRLAGLYEQYF. The CDR3 DNA sequence: TGTGCCTGGAGACTAGCGGGCCTCTACGAGCAGTACTTC.

The chain is built from TRBV9 and TRBJ2-3, with D tentatively TRBD2 (5 bases). V lost 2 bases and J 7 bases, leaving 14 bases between the germline ends. Per the germline V gene, CDR1 is SGDLS and CDR2 is YYNGEE. This CDR3 spans 14 amino acids. Written as DNA, the CDR3 is TGTGCCAGCAGCGTTGCTGCGTCGGGGAATACGCAGTATTTT. Protein: CASSVAASGNTQYF.

The gene calls are TRBV7-2 and TRBJ2-5, with TRBD2 matching over 7 bases. Germline V CDR1 and CDR2: SGHTA, FQGNSA. The CDR3 extends over 13 amino acids. The V and J ends lost 6 bases and 3 bases, in that order; junction bases with no gene match: 4. CDR3 protein: CASSRLAEETQYF. The CDR3 DNA is TGTGCCAGCAGTCGACTAGCTGAAGAGACCCAGTACTTC.

The V and J genes are TRBV29-1 and TRBJ2-7, with TRBD1 matching 9 bases. V shed 6 bases, J shed 1 base, and the junction held 4 bases outside the gene matches. The CDR3 has 13 amino acids. Germline CDR1 reads SQVTM; CDR2 reads ANQGSEA. In DNA form, the CDR3 reads TGCAGCGTCGAGACAGGGGGATCCTACGAGCAGTACTTC. It is translated as CSVETGGSYEQYF.

The rearrangement links TRBV28 to TRBJ2-2; D remains unclear. This CDR3 region has 18 residues. Trimming cost V 6 bases and J 2 bases, with 22 bases left between them. In germline, CDR1 is MDHEN, CDR2 SYDVKM. CDR3 DNA sequence: TGTGCCAGCAGCTACCCGCCGTCCCCCCACCTTAACACCGGGGAGCTGTTTTTT. Protein: CASSYPPSPHLNTGELFF.

The genes are TRBV10-3 and TRBJ2-3, with 16 bases lining up with TRBD2. After removal of 0 bases from V and 3 bases from J, the junction contained 6 bases not matched to a gene. CDR3 length: 19 amino acids. In germline, CDR1 is ENHRY, CDR2 SYGVKD. The CDR3 loop reads CAISESPGLAGGPTDTQYF. CDR3 bases: TGTGCCATCAGTGAGTCGCCGGGACTAGCGGGGGGGCCTACAGATACGCAGTATTTT.

This sequence joins TRBV7-6 and TRBJ1-5; perhaps TRBD1 as D (5 bases). V dropped 5 bases and J dropped 1 base, with 15 bases sitting between them. The V gene's germline CDR1 is SGHVS and CDR2 FNYEAQ. The CDR3 is 16 residues long. Here the CDR3 reads CASSPGPRTSNQPQHF. CDR3 nucleotide sequence: TGTGCCAGCAGCCCCGGGCCCCGGACAAGCAATCAGCCCCAGCATTTT.

This chain links TRBV2 with TRBJ1-5; possibly TRBD1 for D (5 bases). V gave up 6 bases and J gave up 2 bases, with 11 bases separating them. The CDR3 extends over 14 amino acids. Germline CDR1 is SNHLY and CDR2 is FYNNEI. This CDR3 reads CASRRGGGNQPQHF. The CDR3, as DNA: TGTGCCAGCAGGCGGGGGGGTGGCAATCAGCCCCAGCATTTT.

V is TRBV5-4 and J is TRBJ2-5; possible D gene TRBD1, 5 bases. Germline values: CDR1 SGHNT, CDR2 YYREEE (reference sequence). CDR3 length: 14 amino acids. The V and J ends lost 2 bases and 4 bases respectively, with 12 bases between them. In DNA form, the CDR3 reads TGTGCCAGCAGCTTCGCAGGGTACGGAGAGACCCAGTACTTC. This translates into CASSFAGYGETQYF.

V is TRBV7-9 and J is TRBJ1-2, with TRBD1 matching 7 bases. The CDR3 length is 15 residues. Trimming cost V 1 base and J 4 bases; bases outside gene matches: 6. Germline assignment: CDR1 SEHNR and CDR2 FQNEAQ (reference sequence). This CDR3 reads CASSLGGSGGYGYTF. CDR3 nucleotides: TGTGCCAGCAGCTTAGGCGGGTCAGGGGGCTATGGCTACACCTTC.

This chain links TRBV5-6 with TRBJ1-4; 8 bases map to TRBD1. V lost 4 bases and J lost 0; bases outside the gene matches: 11. CDR3 length equals 18 residues. Germline CDR1 SGHDT, CDR2 YYEEEE. As DNA, the CDR3 is TGTGCCAGCAGCAAGTGGACAGGGTATATTGCAACTAATGAAAAACTGTTTTTT. Translation: CASSKWTGYIATNEKLFF.

The V call is TRBV18, the J call TRBJ1-4, with a tentative D call TRBD1 (5 bases). CDR1 KGHSH and CDR2 LQKENI come from the germline V gene. The length of the CDR3 is 13 residues. Between the trimmed V and J ends, which lost 6 bases and 7 bases, there was a span of 12 bases. CDR3 in DNA: TGTGCCAGCTCTGACAGTGGTAGTGAAAAACTGTTTTTT. As protein: CASSDSGSEKLFF. The variable domain in full, completed from reference TRBV18 and TRBJ1-4, reads NAGVMQNPRHLVRRRGQEARLRCSPMKGHSHVYWYRQLPEEGLKFMVYLQKENIIDESGMPKERFSAEFPKEGPSILRIQQVVRGDSAAYFCASSDSGSEKLFFGSGTQLSVL.

This clone occurred once. The chain employs TRBV20-1 and TRBJ1-1; D perhaps matches TRBD1 (6 bases). CDR3 length: 9 amino acids. Germline CDR1 and CDR2: DFQATT and SNEGSKA (reference sequence). CDR3 sequence (DNA): TGCAGAAGGGGGACTGAAGCTTTCTTT. This codes for CRRGTEAFF.

The chain employs TRBV15 and TRBJ2-3; 7 positions match TRBD1. The J segment lost 2 bases and the V segment lost 4 bases, leaving 6 bases of the junction unmatched. This CDR3 spans 15 amino acids. CDR1 and CDR2 from the germline V gene are LNHNV and YYDKDF (reference sequence). CDR3 in DNA: TGTGCCACCAGCATCCGGGACAGACCCACAGATACGCAGTATTTT. This gives the protein CATSIRDRPTDTQYF.

The CDR3 is CASSEGSAGIRETQYF. Here the CDR3 DNA reads TGTGCCAGCAGTGAGGGGTCAGCGGGAATACGGGAGACCCAGTACTTC. J is TRBJ2-5 and V is TRBV7-2, with TRBD2 identical over 7 bases. The CDR3 extends over 16 amino acids. Germline V lookup: CDR1 SGHTA, CDR2 FQGNSA. Trimming at V came to 6 bases and at J to 5 bases, leaving 15 bases not matched to a gene.

V and J are TRBV28 and TRBJ2-5, with D possibly TRBD1 on 6 matching bases. Trimming stripped 1 base from V and 5 bases from J, with 20 bases between. The CDR3 covers 17 residues. CDR1 is MDHEN, CDR2 SYDVKM, per germline. CDR3 DNA sequence: TGTGCCAGCAGTTTATACACCACGACAGGCCCCAGGGAGACCCAGTACTTC. Residues: CASSLYTTTGPRETQYF.

The CDR3 DNA reads TGTGCCAGCAGTTTCGAGGGGGTGATCTACGAGCAGTACTTC. This codes for CASSFEGVIYEQYF. The genes are TRBV28 and TRBJ2-7; D is perhaps TRBD1 (6 bases). This CDR3 region has 14 residues. Trimming took 3 bases from V and 3 from J, leaving 12 bases between them. Per germline, CDR1 MDHEN and CDR2 SYDVKM. The full variable domain, rest sourced from reference TRBV28 and TRBJ2-7, is DVKVTQSSRYLVKRTGEKVFLECVQDMDHENMFWYRQDPGLGLRLIYFSYDVKMKEKGDIPEGYSVSREKKERFSLILESASTNQTSMYLCASSFEGVIYEQYFGPGTRLTVT.

This rearrangement joins TRBV4-3 to TRBJ1-2; 7 nucleotides match TRBD1. Germline V gene data show CDR1 as LGHNA and CDR2 as YSLEER. CDR3 size: 17 residues. Losses at the gene ends were 0 bases for V and 0 bases for J; bases not matched to a gene: 7. As DNA, the CDR3 is TGCGCCAGCAGCCAAGAGCGCCTACAGGGGACTAACTATGGCTACACCTTC. Amino acids: CASSQERLQGTNYGYTF.

This chain links TRBV5-1 with TRBJ1-1; D perhaps matches TRBD1 (5 bases). Trimming stripped 5 bases from V and 6 bases from J, with 14 bases between. Germline CDR1 is SGHRS and CDR2 is YFSETQ. The CDR3 runs 13 residues. CDR3 DNA sequence: TGCGCCAGCAGTCTGGCATCGGGGGCTGAAGCTTTCTTT. Its protein is CASSLASGAEAFF.

The chain uses TRBV28 and TRBJ2-2, with 8 bases matching TRBD2. The CDR3 length is 14 residues. The V gene's germline CDR1 is MDHEN and CDR2 SYDVKM. The J segment lost 6 bases and the V segment lost 7 bases, leaving 7 bases of the junction unmatched. The CDR3 sequence is CASKYGGAPGELFF. Here the CDR3 DNA reads TGTGCCAGCAAATACGGGGGGGCCCCCGGGGAGCTGTTTTTT.

The rearrangement uses TRBV15 and TRBJ1-2; no definite D call. CDR1 and CDR2 (germline): LNHNV, YYDKDF (reference sequence). CDR3 size: 13 residues. Trimming stripped 0 bases from V and 4 bases from J, with 6 bases between. This chain's CDR3 is CATSRDSLYGYTF. Here the CDR3 DNA reads TGTGCCACCAGCAGAGACAGTCTCTATGGCTACACCTTC.

This chain connects TRBV2 to TRBJ1-1; 7 nucleotides agree with TRBD1. CDR3 length equals 13 residues. Unmatched junction bases numbered 7, after V lost 7 bases and J lost 5 bases. Per germline, CDR1 SNHLY and CDR2 FYNNEI. CDR3 amino acids: CASTSTGTTEAFF. As DNA, the CDR3 is TGTGCCAGCACTTCGACAGGGACTACTGAAGCTTTCTTT. Full variable domain (missing parts from reference TRBV2 and TRBJ1-1): EPEVTQTPSHQVTQMGQEVILRCVPISNHLYFYWYRQILGQKVEFLVSFYNNEISEKSEIFDDQFSVERPDGSNFTLKIRSTKLEDSAMYFCASTSTGTTEAFFGQGTRLTVV.

This chain connects TRBV7-2 to TRBJ2-2; D may be TRBD1 (6 bases). The germline gives CDR1 SGHTA, CDR2 FQGNSA. The CDR3 contains 14 residues. V lost 4 bases, J lost 3 bases, and 9 bases lay in between. The CDR3 DNA reads TGTGCCAGCAGCTCACAGGGTGACACCGGGGAGCTGTTTTTT. Translated: CASSSQGDTGELFF.

V usage is TRBV5-1 and J usage is TRBJ1-1; TRBD1 agrees at 7 bases. Germline lookup yields CDR1 SGHRS and CDR2 YFSETQ. This CDR3 region has 16 residues. The V and J ends lost 4 bases and 5 bases, in that order; junction bases with no gene match: 14. The CDR3 coding sequence is TGCGCCAGCAGCCAGAGACAGGGCGAGCCGGGGACTGAAGCTTTCTTT. Translated: CASSQRQGEPGTEAFF.

The chain is built from TRBV19 and TRBJ2-5, with 8 bases matching TRBD2. Trimming cost V 1 base and J 1 base; bases outside gene matches: 5. Germline CDR1 is LNHDA and CDR2 is SQIVND (reference sequence). The CDR3 totals 16 residues. The CDR3 coding sequence is TGTGCCAGTAGTATAGGAGTAGCGGGACCCCAAGAGACCCAGTACTTC. Translation: CASSIGVAGPQETQYF.